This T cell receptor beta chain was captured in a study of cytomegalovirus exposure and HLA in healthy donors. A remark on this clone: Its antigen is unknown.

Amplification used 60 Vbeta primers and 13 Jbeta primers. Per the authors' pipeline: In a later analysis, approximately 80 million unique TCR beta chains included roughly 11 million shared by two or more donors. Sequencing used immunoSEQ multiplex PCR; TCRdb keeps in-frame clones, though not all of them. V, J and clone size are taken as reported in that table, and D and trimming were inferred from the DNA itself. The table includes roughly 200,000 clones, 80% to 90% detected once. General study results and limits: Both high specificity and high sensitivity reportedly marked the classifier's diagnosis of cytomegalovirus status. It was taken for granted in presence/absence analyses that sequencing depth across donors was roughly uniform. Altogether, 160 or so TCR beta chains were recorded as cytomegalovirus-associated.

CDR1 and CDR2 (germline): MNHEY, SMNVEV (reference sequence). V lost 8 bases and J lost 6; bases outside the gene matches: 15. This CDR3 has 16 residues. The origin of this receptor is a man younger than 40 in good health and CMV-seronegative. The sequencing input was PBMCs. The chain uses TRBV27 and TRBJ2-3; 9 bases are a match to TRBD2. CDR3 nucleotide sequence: TGTGCCAGCGAACCCCCTTTAGCGGGGGTTGATGATACGCAGTATTTT. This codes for CASEPPLAGVDDTQYF.